The present T cell receptor (beta chain) was sequenced within a study of Ad26.COV2.S vaccination and SARS-CoV-2 variants. Overall study results and limits: After vaccination, substantial breadth of spike-specific CD8+ and CD4+ responses was reported.

TCRdb keeps only in-frame clones here, not all; method: immunoSEQ multiplex PCR. The table shows over 85,000 clones, with about 78% occurring only once. On this clone: Its target is not known.

There are 14 residues in the CDR3. Germline V CDR1 and CDR2: SGHTA, FQGTGA. V trimming: 5 bases; J trimming: 1 base; junction bases outside the gene matches: 3. This clonotype was sampled from a human donor who had recovered from COVID-19. The chain is built from TRBV7-3 and TRBJ2-3, with 7 bases that match TRBD2. Specimen: peripheral blood, collected after recovery from COVID-19. CDR3 amino acids: CASSLSGGTDTQYF. The CDR3 DNA sequence: TGTGCCAGCAGCCTCAGCGGGGGCACAGATACGCAGTATTTT.